This TCR beta chain was recorded in a study of spatial heterogeneity in lung cancer. Time point given: sample taken at primary tumor resection. TCRdb reprocessed the 5' RACE reads with MiXCR, giving one entry per CDR3 protein. The table records roughly 3,000 distinct CDR3 sequences, 9.8% of them present only once. This CDR3 spans 14 amino acids. V gave up 4 bases and J gave up 4 bases, with 13 bases separating them. Germline values: CDR1 SGHVS, CDR2 FQNEAQ. This clonotype is classed as medium-sized. The sample in question was normal lung tissue next to the tumor, obtained at surgery. This clonotype was obtained from a male donor with early-stage non-small cell lung cancer. This chain links TRBV7-8 with TRBJ1-2, with a weak D call TRBD1 (5 bases). In DNA, the CDR3 is TGTGCCAGCAGCTCACTATCCGGGGGCTATGGCTACACCTTC. Translation: CASSSLSGGYGYTF.